This TCR beta chain was found in a study of T-cell memory formation after mild COVID-19. There are a few counts of this clonotype. Antigen unknown. With constant-segment primers, 5'RACE yielded cDNA libraries of TCR alpha and TCR beta that carried sample barcodes and UMIs. TCRdb reprocessed the 5' RACE reads with MiXCR, giving one entry per CDR3 protein. Found here are around 180,000 distinct CDR3 sequences, more than 15% of them singletons; the top ten hold just over 2%. Study-level points and caveats: Second-wave clones with a day 37 peak had unconfirmed SARS-CoV-2 specificity. Memory from before infection featured some responding clones, which suggests cross-reactive memory joined. Clones contracting over day 15 to 85 were CD4/CD8 balanced, with later expanders leaning CD4+.

Sequencing input: PBMCs or a T cell subset sorted from them (not recorded which). The TCR comes from an adult woman who had mild COVID-19 (a few samples of this study predate the infection). Cell type and time point are not known.

This CDR3 reads CASSLVDYGYTF. The CDR3 DNA is TGTGCCAGCAGTTTGGTAGACTATGGCTACACCTTC. The rearrangement links TRBV12-3 or TRBV12-4 to TRBJ1-2; D gene unclear. V was trimmed by 3 bases and J by 3 bases, leaving 5 bases between them. The CDR3 is 12 residues long.